These T cell receptor beta chains were read from a single sample in a study of response to subunit inactivated influenza vaccine. In TCRdb, the RT-PCR reads were re-called with MiXCR into one record per CDR3 protein. The profile shows 600,000 to 850,000 distinct CDR3 sequences, around 13% of them singletons. This sample comprised PBMCs from blood, obtained less than 15 days before vaccination. The receptors come from a man aged 50-60 years who received an inactivated influenza vaccine. Each CDR3 is given with its conserved first and last residue. Fields, in order: D gene, clone size, V gene, J gene, CDR3 protein, CDR3 DNA. A D gene is named only where the DNA matches it firmly. Size is omitted from some rows. Given values are once, few, many or a class for expanded clones.

d_gene: TRBD1; abundance: many; v_gene: TRBV3-1; j_gene: TRBJ1-2; CDR3aa: CASSRGQGSNYGYTF; CDR3nt: TGTGCCAGCAGCCGAGGACAGGGCTCAAACTATGGCTACACCTTC
d_gene: NA; abundance: NA; v_gene: TRBV10-3; j_gene: TRBJ2-5; CDR3aa: CAISEGEAGQQETQYF; CDR3nt: TGTGCCATCAGTGAGGGGGAAGCGGGACAACAAGAGACCCAGTACTTC
d_gene: NA; abundance: few; v_gene: TRBV4-3; j_gene: TRBJ2-7; CDR3aa: CASSPSLGQGGTYEQYF; CDR3nt: TGCGCCAGCAGCCCGTCTCTCGGACAGGGAGGGACCTACGAGCAGTACTTC
d_gene: NA; abundance: few; v_gene: TRBV9; j_gene: TRBJ2-1; CDR3aa: CASSVNGGTAQFF; CDR3nt: TGTGCCAGCAGCGTAAATGGGGGGACTGCACAGTTCTTC
d_gene: NA; abundance: NA; v_gene: TRBV11-3; j_gene: TRBJ2-1; CDR3aa: CASSLEPGRYNEQFF; CDR3nt: TGTGCCAGCAGCTTAGAGCCAGGGAGGTACAATGAGCAGTTCTTC
d_gene: NA; abundance: few; v_gene: TRBV28; j_gene: TRBJ2-2; CDR3aa: CASILGAGLGTGELFF; CDR3nt: TGTGCCAGCATCCTGGGGGCCGGGCTGGGCACCGGGGAGCTGTTTTTT
d_gene: TRBD1; abundance: few; v_gene: TRBV28; j_gene: TRBJ2-1; CDR3aa: CASSIPGGTNNNEQFF; CDR3nt: TGTGCCAGCAGCATACCAGGGGGCACAAATAACAATGAGCAGTTCTTC
d_gene: NA; abundance: NA; v_gene: TRBV15; j_gene: TRBJ2-7; CDR3aa: CATSRDLAGTYEQYF; CDR3nt: TGTGCCACCAGCAGAGATCTGGCCGGCACATACGAGCAGTACTTC
d_gene: TRBD1; abundance: NA; v_gene: TRBV12-3/TRBV12-4; j_gene: TRBJ2-5; CDR3aa: CASSPRTGGLSRETQYF; CDR3nt: TGTGCCAGCAGTCCCAGGACAGGGGGTTTGTCTAGGGAGACCCAGTACTTC
d_gene: NA; abundance: NA; v_gene: TRBV15; j_gene: TRBJ2-1; CDR3aa: CATSRGGGPHNEQFF; CDR3nt: TGTGCCACCAGCAGAGGGGGGGGGCCTCACAATGAGCAGTTCTTC
d_gene: NA; abundance: few; v_gene: TRBV7-9; j_gene: TRBJ2-6; CDR3aa: CAIAPISGANVLTF; CDR3nt: TGTGCCATCGCCCCTATCTCTGGGGCCAACGTCCTGACTTTC
d_gene: TRBD1; abundance: NA; v_gene: TRBV20-1; j_gene: TRBJ1-6; CDR3aa: CSASRGGNSPLHF; CDR3nt: TGCAGTGCTAGCAGGGGGGGAAATTCACCCCTCCACTTT
d_gene: NA; abundance: NA; v_gene: TRBV12-3/TRBV12-4; j_gene: TRBJ2-1; CDR3aa: CASSPNPGPGGEQFF; CDR3nt: TGTGCCAGCAGTCCAAACCCGGGGCCTGGGGGTGAGCAGTTCTTC
d_gene: NA; abundance: many; v_gene: TRBV27; j_gene: TRBJ2-1; CDR3aa: CASSFGGGRWNEQFF; CDR3nt: TGTGCCAGCAGTTTTGGAGGGGGAAGATGGAATGAGCAGTTCTTC
d_gene: NA; abundance: few; v_gene: TRBV24-1; j_gene: TRBJ1-1; CDR3aa: CATSVGWGTEAFF; CDR3nt: TGTGCCACCAGTGTCGGGTGGGGCACTGAAGCTTTCTTT
d_gene: TRBD2; abundance: NA; v_gene: TRBV4-3; j_gene: TRBJ2-4; CDR3aa: CASSQDASGGAGNIQYF; CDR3nt: TGCGCCAGCAGCCAAGATGCTAGCGGGGGGGCCGGGAACATTCAGTACTTC
d_gene: NA; abundance: NA; v_gene: TRBV18; j_gene: TRBJ2-5; CDR3aa: CASSPSRVAETQYF; CDR3nt: TGTGCCAGCTCACCAAGCAGGGTGGCGGAGACCCAGTACTTC
d_gene: TRBD1; abundance: NA; v_gene: TRBV4-3; j_gene: TRBJ2-1; CDR3aa: CASSQELRQGGNEQFF; CDR3nt: TGCGCCAGCAGCCAAGAACTTAGACAGGGTGGCAATGAGCAGTTCTTC
d_gene: NA; abundance: few; v_gene: TRBV10-3; j_gene: TRBJ1-1; CDR3aa: CAISERGAENTEAFF; CDR3nt: TGTGCCATCAGTGAACGGGGGGCAGAAAACACTGAAGCTTTCTTT
d_gene: NA; abundance: NA; v_gene: TRBV20-1; j_gene: TRBJ1-2; CDR3aa: CCARDSGPAGAANYGYTF; CDR3nt: TGCTGTGCTAGAGATTCGGGTCCGGCAGGGGCAGCTAACTATGGCTACACCTTC
d_gene: NA; abundance: few; v_gene: TRBV6-5; j_gene: TRBJ2-5; CDR3aa: CASSYMGRQETQYF; CDR3nt: TGTGCCAGCAGTTATATGGGGCGCCAAGAGACCCAGTACTTC
d_gene: NA; abundance: NA; v_gene: TRBV7-9; j_gene: TRBJ2-7; CDR3aa: CASSYLGGGEQYF; CDR3nt: TGTGCCAGCAGCTACCTAGGGGGGGGCGAGCAGTACTTC
d_gene: TRBD1; abundance: many; v_gene: TRBV5-1; j_gene: TRBJ2-5; CDR3aa: CASSPTTGPKETQYF; CDR3nt: TGCGCCAGCAGCCCGACGACAGGGCCGAAAGAGACCCAGTACTTC
d_gene: TRBD2; abundance: few; v_gene: TRBV6-1; j_gene: TRBJ2-1; CDR3aa: CASSEFSGGAGEQFF; CDR3nt: TGTGCCAGCAGTGAATTTAGCGGGGGGGCAGGTGAGCAGTTCTTC
d_gene: NA; abundance: few; v_gene: TRBV7-9; j_gene: TRBJ1-2; CDR3aa: CASSDGTYYGYTF; CDR3nt: TGTGCCAGCAGCGATGGCACTTACTATGGCTACACCTTC
d_gene: TRBD2; abundance: few; v_gene: TRBV7-9; j_gene: TRBJ2-5; CDR3aa: CASSLPPTSGKETQYF; CDR3nt: TGTGCCAGCAGCTTACCTCCGACTAGCGGAAAAGAGACCCAGTACTTC
d_gene: TRBD1; abundance: few; v_gene: TRBV29-1; j_gene: TRBJ1-6; CDR3aa: CSVVETGGNSPLHF; CDR3nt: TGCAGCGTTGTAGAGACAGGGGGAAATTCACCCCTCCACTTT
d_gene: TRBD2; abundance: few; v_gene: TRBV4-1; j_gene: TRBJ2-4; CDR3aa: CASSQDRGGGFDIQYF; CDR3nt: TGCGCCAGCAGCCAAGATCGGGGCGGGGGGTTTGACATTCAGTACTTC
d_gene: TRBD2; abundance: NA; v_gene: TRBV20-1; j_gene: TRBJ2-1; CDR3aa: CSARIAGGHGTDEQFF; CDR3nt: TGCAGTGCTAGGATCGCGGGGGGGCATGGTACGGATGAGCAGTTCTTC
d_gene: NA; abundance: many; v_gene: TRBV9; j_gene: TRBJ2-3; CDR3aa: CASSARQHSTSTDTQYF; CDR3nt: TGTGCCAGCAGCGCCCGACAGCATTCTACTAGCACAGATACGCAGTATTTT
d_gene: NA; abundance: few; v_gene: TRBV10-3; j_gene: TRBJ1-5; CDR3aa: CAISDYNQPQHF; CDR3nt: TGTGCCATCAGTGACTACAATCAGCCCCAGCATTTT
d_gene: NA; abundance: NA; v_gene: TRBV20-1; j_gene: TRBJ2-5; CDR3aa: CSASVRQTETQYF; CDR3nt: TGCAGTGCTAGCGTCAGGCAGACGGAGACCCAGTACTTC
d_gene: NA; abundance: few; v_gene: TRBV7-7; j_gene: TRBJ2-3; CDR3aa: CASSLSRSASDTQYF; CDR3nt: TGTGCTAGCAGCTTAAGTCGTTCTGCTTCGGATACGCAGTATTTT
d_gene: TRBD1; abundance: NA; v_gene: TRBV12-3/TRBV12-4; j_gene: TRBJ1-1; CDR3aa: CASSGDRADTEAFF; CDR3nt: TGTGCCAGCAGTGGGGACAGGGCGGACACTGAAGCTTTCTTT
d_gene: TRBD1; abundance: NA; v_gene: TRBV5-1; j_gene: TRBJ2-5; CDR3aa: CASSEKQGGETQYF; CDR3nt: TGCGCCAGCAGCGAGAAACAGGGGGGAGAGACCCAGTACTTC
d_gene: TRBD2; abundance: NA; v_gene: TRBV5-1; j_gene: TRBJ2-3; CDR3aa: CASSFISGTSTDTQYF; CDR3nt: TGCGCCAGCAGCTTCATTAGCGGGACTAGCACAGATACGCAGTATTTT
d_gene: TRBD2; abundance: NA; v_gene: TRBV6-5; j_gene: TRBJ2-7; CDR3aa: CASSYFRSPLIRGGYEQYF; CDR3nt: TGTGCCAGCAGTTACTTTCGATCCCCACTTATTCGGGGGGGCTACGAGCAGTACTTC
d_gene: NA; abundance: NA; v_gene: TRBV7-9; j_gene: TRBJ2-1; CDR3aa: CASSPPAGSDEQFF; CDR3nt: TGTGCCAGCAGTCCCCCCGCAGGGAGCGATGAGCAGTTCTTC
d_gene: NA; abundance: NA; v_gene: TRBV29-1; j_gene: TRBJ2-5; CDR3aa: CSVAETSQETQYF; CDR3nt: TGCAGCGTTGCCGAGACTAGCCAAGAGACCCAGTACTTC
d_gene: TRBD1; abundance: NA; v_gene: TRBV5-1; j_gene: TRBJ1-6; CDR3aa: CASSWRQGLNSPLHF; CDR3nt: TGCGCCAGCAGCTGGCGACAGGGGTTGAATTCACCCCTCCACTTT
d_gene: TRBD2; abundance: NA; v_gene: TRBV14; j_gene: TRBJ2-2; CDR3aa: CASSQGLAGGPSYTGELFF; CDR3nt: TGTGCCAGCAGCCAAGGACTAGCGGGAGGGCCCTCGTACACCGGGGAGCTGTTTTTT
d_gene: NA; abundance: few; v_gene: TRBV20-1; j_gene: TRBJ2-2; CDR3aa: CSASFRTTGELFF; CDR3nt: TGCAGTGCTAGCTTTAGGACGACCGGGGAGCTGTTTTTT
d_gene: NA; abundance: NA; v_gene: TRBV4-2; j_gene: TRBJ2-7; CDR3aa: CASSQGSDTSSYEQYF; CDR3nt: TGTGCCAGCAGCCAAGGAAGCGACACAAGCTCCTACGAGCAGTACTTC